What follows are 8 T cell receptor beta chains derived from one specimen sequenced in a study of T cell responses to AZD1222 COVID-19 vaccine. TCRdb keeps only in-frame clones here, not all; method: immunoSEQ multiplex PCR. The repertoire consists of 200,000 or so clones, with under 95% occurring once and the leading ten covering 0.99%. Sequencing was performed on peripheral blood, taken on day 0 of AZD1222 vaccination. These receptors came from an adult in good health.

The V and J genes are TRBV5-4 and TRBJ2-5; TRBD1 is a possible D gene (6 bases). Germline CDR1 is SGHNT and CDR2 is YYREEE (reference sequence). The CDR3 is 15 residues long. The V end lost 2 bases, the J end lost 0 bases, and 11 bases lay between the germline ends. CDR3 DNA: TGTGCCAGCAGCTTTTTCGGACAGAACCAAGAGACCCAGTACTTC. Amino acid sequence: CASSFFGQNQETQYF.

J is TRBJ2-7 and V is TRBV14, with D unresolved. The germline V gene encodes CDR1 SGHDN and CDR2 FVKESK. The CDR3 covers 13 residues. V shed 3 bases and J shed 3 bases, with 9 bases lying between them. CDR3 loop: CASSHSLYYEQYF. In DNA, the CDR3 is TGTGCCAGCAGCCATTCCCTTTACTACGAGCAGTACTTC.

The rearrangement uses TRBV10-3 and TRBJ1-4; tentative D call: TRBD1 (6 bases). V gave up 3 bases and J gave up 8 bases, with 13 bases separating them. The CDR3 extends over 14 amino acids. From germline, CDR1 is ENHRY and CDR2 SYGVKD. The CDR3 sequence: CAISDGGQLEKLFF. The CDR3 region has the DNA TGTGCCATCAGTGACGGTGGACAGTTGGAAAAACTGTTTTTT.

The V call is TRBV4-2, the J call TRBJ2-1; D might be TRBD1 or TRBD2, each matching 5 bases. V was shortened by 4 bases and J by 9 bases, with 13 bases between the two germline ends. Germline CDR1 reads LGHNA; CDR2 reads YNFKEQ. This CDR3 has 13 residues. CDR3: CASSLPGAAEQFF. CDR3 coding DNA: TGTGCCAGCAGCCTGCCCGGGGCCGCTGAGCAGTTCTTC.

The sample holds one count of this clone. CDR3 loop: CASSSEGVVRNIQYF. CDR3 DNA: TGCGCCAGCAGCTCGGAGGGGGTGGTCCGGAACATTCAGTACTTC. The chain employs TRBV5-1 and TRBJ2-4; the D call may be TRBD1 or TRBD2 (6 bases each). The germline V gene has CDR1 SGHRS and CDR2 YFSETQ. Trimming shortened V by 3 bases and J by 7 bases, and 17 bases separated the two germline ends. CDR3 length equals 15 residues. Filled out from reference TRBV5-1 and TRBJ2-4, the complete variable domain reads KAGVTQTPRYLIKTRGQQVTLSCSPISGHRSVSWYQQTPGQGLQFLFEYFSETQRNKGNFPGRFSGRQFSNSRSEMNVSTLELGDSALYLCASSSEGVVRNIQYFGAGTRLSVL.

This chain joins TRBV5-4 and TRBJ2-2; maybe TRBD2 (6 bases). Trimming pared 4 bases from V and 4 bases from J, leaving 20 bases between. The CDR3 spans 17 residues. CDR1 SGHNT and CDR2 YYREEE come from the germline V gene (reference sequence). CDR3 loop: CASSPPGAPTGTGELFF. CDR3 sequence (DNA): TGTGCCAGCAGCCCCCCGGGAGCCCCGACGGGCACCGGGGAGCTGTTTTTT.

The CDR3 DNA is TGCGCCAGCAGCTTGCAGGCTAGCGGGGTCTACAATGAGCAGTTCTTC. Its translation: CASSLQASGVYNEQFF. The V call is TRBV5-1, the J call TRBJ2-1; 9 bases agree with TRBD2. V shed 1 base and J 3 bases; nucleotides not matched to a gene: 5. CDR1 and CDR2 (germline): SGHRS, YFSETQ. This CDR3 comprises 16 residues. The full variable domain, in which reference TRBV5-1 and TRBJ2-1 provide the parts outside the CDR3, is KAGVTQTPRYLIKTRGQQVTLSCSPISGHRSVSWYQQTPGQGLQFLFEYFSETQRNKGNFPGRFSGRQFSNSRSEMNVSTLELGDSALYLCASSLQASGVYNEQFFGPGTRLTVL.

The V and J genes are TRBV28 and TRBJ1-2, with D tentatively TRBD1 (5 bases). CDR1 and CDR2 from the germline V gene are MDHEN and SYDVKM. This CDR3 has 14 amino acids. The ends were cut back, 6 bases at V and 8 bases at J, with 19 bases in the middle. The CDR3 here is CASSSGTQIKGYTF. The CDR3 DNA reads as TGTGCCAGCAGCAGCGGGACTCAAATAAAGGGCTACACCTTC.